This T cell receptor beta chain appears in the sequencing data of a study of shared clonotypes between healthy human individuals. Study overall: Each donor had three CD4 naive, three CD4 memory, two CD8 naive and one CD8 memory plate.

Regarding this clone: Antigen: not known.

Study results and limitations: Represented diversity, genetic and exposure-history alike, was limited by few donors.

V was pared by 4 bases and J by 2 bases, with 6 bases between. CDR3 length: 12 residues. Germline assignment: CDR1 GTSNPN and CDR2 SVGIG (reference sequence). This table comes from immunoSEQ multiplex PCR, and its TCRdb copy is limited to in-frame clones, with some not included. Here the sample spans a few hundred thousand clones, over 60% being singletons. Material for sequencing was memory CD4+ T cells sorted from blood. Subset denoted: CD45RA-negative fraction. The V gene is TRBV30, the J gene TRBJ1-3; no clear D. The sequence derives from a man aged 25-40 years in good health. The CDR3 coding sequence is TGTGCCTGGAACAGAGCTGGAAACACCATATATTTT. Its protein is CAWNRAGNTIYF.